This T cell receptor beta chain comes out of a study of T cell responses to AZD1222 COVID-19 vaccine (TCRdb year 2021). Broadly, across the study: AZD1222 recipients with second doses at about 4 weeks or about 12 weeks were pooled, because spike-specific TCR depth and breadth did not differ between schedules. A total of 230 to 250 trial participants underwent TCR sequencing, of whom about 200 received two doses of AZD1222 and about 26 received two doses of the MenACWY control vaccine. Trial participants were enrolled by age into subgroups of 18-55, 56-69 and 70-plus years, and roughly 150, 30 and 60 TCR-sequenced participants, respectively, were included in these subgroups. What the work shows at the level of the full study, not this receptor alone: Conclusions about previously exposed vaccinees are limited, since just five or six AZD1222 recipients were seropositive for SARS-CoV-2 at baseline. Reportedly, close to half of the unique spike-specific TCRs recognized epitopes lying outside the regions that are mutated in the B.1.351 and B.1.1.7 variants. In the small 56-69-year group, the increase in depth fell short of significance, most likely because of low power. The whole spike protein was spanned by vaccine-associated CD4 TCRs, and dominant responses were seen in regions 160-218 and 743-854. After two AZD1222 doses, both the breadth and the depth of spike-specific TCRs were significantly higher than at day 0 and than in MenACWY recipients. Because no day 14 peak-response samples were available, repertoires were characterized only after the peak T cell response. Participants were mostly white British and included more females than males, and it was suggested by the authors that clonal diversity may have been underestimated.

From the germline V gene, CDR1 is SNHLY and CDR2 is FYNNEI. V loses 2 bases, J loses 2 bases, and the germline ends lie 6 bases apart. The cysteine opens and the phenylalanine closes a CDR3 of 13 amino acids. Of all the DNA, just the CDR3 is kept, 39 bases in frame from base 1. Per the publication, the time point label means: baseline before first vaccination. Samples from vaccinated people were obtained from the UK trials COV001 and COV002, which included a single-blind randomized controlled phase 2/3 trial of AZD1222 (ChAdOx1 nCoV-19) in healthy adults. For TCRbeta chain sequencing, PBMC samples were collected from trial participants at day 0 and at day 28 after the second dose. Comment on this clone: It lacks a known antigen. Base qualities are not recorded, but no much larger clone differs from it by a single base.

The CDR3 regions of human TCRbeta chains were analyzed by immunosequencing. Per the original workflow: TCRs in the repertoires were compared against a reference library of SARS-CoV-2-specific TCRs that had been generated with the MIRA antigen-specificity platform. Breadth was defined as the fraction of unique TCRs that were SARS-CoV-2-associated. Depth was defined as the fraction of total T cells that were SARS-CoV-2-associated. Using the MIRA data, each spike-specific TCR was mapped to the spike region that the TCR reacts to and placed in a CD4 or CD8 class. Log10-transformed breadth and depth values were compared by one-way ANOVA with Sidak's multiple comparisons tests. Entries here come from immuneACCESS through TCRdb and include only in-frame sequences with V and J called. Some clones fail to appear in such tables; in the studies checked, an unresolved V gene covers under half of the shortfall, and the cause of the remainder is unknown. Clone size and V and J calls were adopted from that table, with D and trimming inferred from the DNA. The sample table contains 110,000 or so clones; only one count was recorded for 88% of them. 2.5% to 3% of the sample comes from the top ten.

The source is an adult in good health. The V gene is TRBV2 and the J gene is TRBJ1-2; D gene: possibly TRBD1, on 5 matching bases. The sample here was peripheral blood, taken on day 0 of AZD1222 vaccination. The DNA sequence reads TGTGCCAGCAGTGAATGGGGGAACTATGGCTACACCTTC. Its protein is CASSEWGNYGYTF.